This entry lists 18 T cell receptor beta chains sequenced from one sample in a study of blood T cell repertoires in COVID-19. Sequencing was performed with immunoSEQ multiplex PCR; in TCRdb, only in-frame clones are kept and a portion is missing. The sample has about 69,000 clones, under 90% seen once. Sample: peripheral blood. The receptors were sampled from a man in his fifties or sixties with COVID-19, enrolled during active disease.

J is TRBJ2-1 and V is TRBV9, with 11 bases identical to TRBD2. The V segment lost 0 bases and the J segment 8 bases; nucleotides outside the gene matches: 4. The length of the CDR3 is 15 residues. The germline V gene has CDR1 SGDLS and CDR2 YYNGEE. CDR3 protein: CASSVGTSGGDEQFF. CDR3 DNA: TGTGCCAGCAGCGTAGGTACTAGCGGGGGCGATGAGCAGTTCTTC. Using reference TRBV9 and TRBJ2-1 for the parts outside the CDR3, the full variable domain is DSGVTQTPKHLITATGQRVTLRCSPRSGDLSVYWYQQSLDQGLQFLIQYYNGEERAKGNILERFSAQQFPDLHSELNLSSLELGDSALYFCASSVGTSGGDEQFFGPGTRLTVL.

The chain carries TRBV5-6 and TRBJ1-3, with 7 bases fitting TRBD1. CDR1 is SGHDT and CDR2 is YYEEEE in the germline V gene. The CDR3 runs to 15 residues. V gave up 4 bases and J gave up 0 bases; unmatched junction bases: 4. The CDR3 sequence: CASSRQGYSGNTIYF. CDR3 DNA sequence: TGTGCCAGCAGCCGACAGGGCTACTCTGGAAACACCATATATTTT. Together with reference TRBV5-6 and TRBJ1-3, the CDR3 gives the full variable domain: DAGVTQSPTHLIKTRGQQVTLRCSPKSGHDTVSWYQQALGQGPQFIFQYYEEEERQRGNFPDRFSGHQFPNYSSELNVNALLLGDSALYLCASSRQGYSGNTIYFGEGSWLTVV.

This clone turned up a few times. The chain uses TRBV4-1 and TRBJ1-5, with 12 bases matching TRBD1. CDR1 is MGHRA and CDR2 is YSYEKL in the germline V gene. This CDR3 spans 18 amino acids. After removal of 0 bases from V and 3 bases from J, the junction contained 6 bases not matched to a gene. The CDR3 is CASSQDSGTGGPNQPQHF. CDR3 coding DNA: TGCGCCAGCAGCCAAGATTCCGGGACAGGGGGCCCCAATCAGCCCCAGCATTTT.

This clone was picked up one time. J is TRBJ1-4 and V is TRBV15, with 7 bases lining up with TRBD1. From germline, CDR1 is LNHNV and CDR2 YYDKDF (reference sequence). The CDR3 loop spans 15 amino acids. The V gene end was trimmed by 2 bases and the J gene end by 5 bases; junction bases not matched to a gene: 5. The CDR3 bases are TGTGCCACCAGCAGAAACAGGGGAGAAAATGAAAAACTGTTTTTT. Translation: CATSRNRGENEKLFF.

This clone was seen a handful of times. J is TRBJ2-7 and V is TRBV4-1; 7 positions agree with TRBD2. This CDR3 region has 16 residues. After removal of 3 bases from V and 1 base from J, the junction contained 9 bases not matched to a gene. The V gene's germline CDR1 is MGHRA and CDR2 YSYEKL. The CDR3 nucleotides are TGCGCCAGCAGCCACCCCAGAGCGGGGAATTCCTACGAGCAGTACTTC. Its translation is CASSHPRAGNSYEQYF.

This clone has just one count. The rearrangement joins TRBV11-2 to TRBJ2-2; no definite D call. The CDR3 runs 14 residues. CDR1 and CDR2 from the germline V gene are SGHAT and FQNNGV. V was clipped by 1 base and J by 7 bases, with 10 bases between them. CDR3 region: CASSLVGPVGELFF. CDR3 bases: TGTGCCAGCAGCTTAGTCGGTCCCGTCGGGGAGCTGTTTTTT. The full variable domain, rest sourced from reference TRBV11-2 and TRBJ2-2, is EAGVAQSPRYKIIEKRQSVAFWCNPISGHATLYWYQQILGQGPKLLIQFQNNGVVDDSQLPKDRFSAERLKGVDSTLKIQPAKLEDSAVYLCASSLVGPVGELFFGEGSRLTVL.

This chain uses TRBV5-1 with TRBJ2-3, with D possibly TRBD1 on 6 matching bases. Germline V gene data show CDR1 as SGHRS and CDR2 as YFSETQ. Between the trimmed V and J ends, which lost 4 bases and 6 bases, there was a span of 12 bases. The CDR3 spans 13 residues. The CDR3 DNA reads TGCGCCAGCAGCCCGGACAGCTTGGATACGCAGTATTTT. It codes for CASSPDSLDTQYF.

The J gene is TRBJ1-3, the V gene TRBV30, with TRBD1 as a possible D gene (5 bases). There are 12 residues in the CDR3. Per germline, CDR1 GTSNPN and CDR2 SVGIG (reference sequence). V lost 4 bases to trimming and J lost 4 bases, with 8 bases between them. The CDR3 is CAWKGMGNTIYF. The CDR3 DNA follows: TGTGCCTGGAAGGGGATGGGAAACACCATATATTTT.

The chain couples TRBV9 to TRBJ1-5, with D maybe TRBD1 (5 bases). From germline, CDR1 is SGDLS and CDR2 YYNGEE. The CDR3 contains 15 residues. Trimming left V 0 bases short and J 5 bases short, with 12 bases between. DNA for the CDR3: TGTGCCAGCAGCGTAGGGGCAGGGTGGGATCAGCCCCAGCATTTT. Its protein product is CASSVGAGWDQPQHF.

The gene calls are TRBV11-2 and TRBJ2-5, with 8 bases matching TRBD2. With V trimmed by 5 bases and J by 7 bases, 9 bases remained unmatched. Germline CDR1 is SGHAT and CDR2 is FQNNGV. The CDR3 has 14 amino acids. Here the CDR3 DNA reads TGTGCCAGCAGCCTCGGGAGGGCTTGGGGGACCCAGTACTTC. Translated, it gives CASSLGRAWGTQYF.

V is TRBV10-3 and J is TRBJ1-4; tentative D call: TRBD1 (6 bases). The V and J ends lost 9 bases and 1 base respectively, with 12 bases between them. CDR3 length equals 14 residues. Per germline, CDR1 ENHRY and CDR2 SYGVKD. CDR3 bases: TGTGCCATACGGGACACCTTAACTAATGAAAAACTGTTTTTT. Amino acids: CAIRDTLTNEKLFF.

V and J are TRBV2 and TRBJ1-6; TRBD1 matches at 7 bases. Germline values: CDR1 SNHLY, CDR2 FYNNEI. The CDR3 runs 14 residues. V was pared by 11 bases and J by 5 bases, with 9 bases of the junction left unmatched. The CDR3 region is CAGSTTGDNSPLHF. The DNA for the CDR3 is TGTGCCGGTTCGACCACAGGGGATAATTCACCCCTCCACTTT.

V usage is TRBV12-3 or TRBV12-4 and J usage is TRBJ2-7; 7 positions agree with TRBD2. The CDR3 spans 13 residues. With V trimmed by 5 bases and J by 2 bases, 3 bases remained unmatched. The CDR3 bases are TGTGCCAGCAGTCGTGGACTAGCCTACGAGCAGTACTTC. Amino acids: CASSRGLAYEQYF.

V and J are TRBV10-1 and TRBJ2-3; 8 bases are a match to TRBD1. V was clipped by 5 bases and J by 6 bases; unmatched bases: 4. CDR1 and CDR2 (germline): WNHNN, SYGVQD (reference sequence). The CDR3 has 13 residues. The CDR3 region has the DNA TGCGCCAGCAGTTTCAGGGGGCATGATACGCAGTATTTT. This sequence encodes CASSFRGHDTQYF.

CDR3 nucleotides: TGCGCCAGCAGCCAAGATTTCAGGTTTCCGTCCTACGAGCAGTACTTC. Translating gives CASSQDFRFPSYEQYF. The chain uses TRBV4-1 and TRBJ2-7, with D hard to call. CDR3 length equals 16 residues. Per germline, CDR1 MGHRA and CDR2 YSYEKL. V was pared by 0 bases and J by 1 base, with 13 bases between.

This clone was detected a few times. This sequence joins TRBV30 and TRBJ1-4, with TRBD1 as a possible D gene (5 bases). V was shortened by 2 bases and J by 4 bases, with 8 bases between the two germline ends. Germline V lookup: CDR1 GTSNPN, CDR2 SVGIG (reference sequence). This CDR3 is 13 amino acids long. CDR3 nucleotides: TGTGCCTGGAGTAGGGGCCTTAATGAAAAACTGTTTTTT. Encoded protein: CAWSRGLNEKLFF. Filled out from reference TRBV30 and TRBJ1-4, the complete variable domain reads SQTIHQWPATLVQPVGSPLSLECTVEGTSNPNLYWYRQAAGRGLQLLFYSVGIGQISSEVPQNLSASRPQDRQFILSSKKLLLSDSGFYLCAWSRGLNEKLFFGSGTQLSVL.

This chain connects TRBV6-5 to TRBJ2-7; D is unclear. The CDR3 runs to 15 residues. Trimming removed 2 bases at V and 7 bases at J, with 18 bases between. CDR1 and CDR2 from the germline V gene are MNHEY and SVGAGI. CDR3 amino acids: CASSYGQVAMGEQYF. CDR3 nucleotide sequence: TGTGCCAGCAGTTACGGGCAGGTGGCCATGGGTGAGCAGTACTTC.

V and J are TRBV6-5 and TRBJ2-3; TRBD2 is a possible D gene (5 bases). With 0 bases removed from V and 2 bases from J, the gap between germline ends came to 12 bases. Germline V lookup: CDR1 MNHEY, CDR2 SVGAGI. The length of the CDR3 is 16 residues. The CDR3 region has the DNA TGTGCCAGCAGTTACTCGAGTCCGGGATTCACAGATACGCAGTATTTT. This codes for CASSYSSPGFTDTQYF.